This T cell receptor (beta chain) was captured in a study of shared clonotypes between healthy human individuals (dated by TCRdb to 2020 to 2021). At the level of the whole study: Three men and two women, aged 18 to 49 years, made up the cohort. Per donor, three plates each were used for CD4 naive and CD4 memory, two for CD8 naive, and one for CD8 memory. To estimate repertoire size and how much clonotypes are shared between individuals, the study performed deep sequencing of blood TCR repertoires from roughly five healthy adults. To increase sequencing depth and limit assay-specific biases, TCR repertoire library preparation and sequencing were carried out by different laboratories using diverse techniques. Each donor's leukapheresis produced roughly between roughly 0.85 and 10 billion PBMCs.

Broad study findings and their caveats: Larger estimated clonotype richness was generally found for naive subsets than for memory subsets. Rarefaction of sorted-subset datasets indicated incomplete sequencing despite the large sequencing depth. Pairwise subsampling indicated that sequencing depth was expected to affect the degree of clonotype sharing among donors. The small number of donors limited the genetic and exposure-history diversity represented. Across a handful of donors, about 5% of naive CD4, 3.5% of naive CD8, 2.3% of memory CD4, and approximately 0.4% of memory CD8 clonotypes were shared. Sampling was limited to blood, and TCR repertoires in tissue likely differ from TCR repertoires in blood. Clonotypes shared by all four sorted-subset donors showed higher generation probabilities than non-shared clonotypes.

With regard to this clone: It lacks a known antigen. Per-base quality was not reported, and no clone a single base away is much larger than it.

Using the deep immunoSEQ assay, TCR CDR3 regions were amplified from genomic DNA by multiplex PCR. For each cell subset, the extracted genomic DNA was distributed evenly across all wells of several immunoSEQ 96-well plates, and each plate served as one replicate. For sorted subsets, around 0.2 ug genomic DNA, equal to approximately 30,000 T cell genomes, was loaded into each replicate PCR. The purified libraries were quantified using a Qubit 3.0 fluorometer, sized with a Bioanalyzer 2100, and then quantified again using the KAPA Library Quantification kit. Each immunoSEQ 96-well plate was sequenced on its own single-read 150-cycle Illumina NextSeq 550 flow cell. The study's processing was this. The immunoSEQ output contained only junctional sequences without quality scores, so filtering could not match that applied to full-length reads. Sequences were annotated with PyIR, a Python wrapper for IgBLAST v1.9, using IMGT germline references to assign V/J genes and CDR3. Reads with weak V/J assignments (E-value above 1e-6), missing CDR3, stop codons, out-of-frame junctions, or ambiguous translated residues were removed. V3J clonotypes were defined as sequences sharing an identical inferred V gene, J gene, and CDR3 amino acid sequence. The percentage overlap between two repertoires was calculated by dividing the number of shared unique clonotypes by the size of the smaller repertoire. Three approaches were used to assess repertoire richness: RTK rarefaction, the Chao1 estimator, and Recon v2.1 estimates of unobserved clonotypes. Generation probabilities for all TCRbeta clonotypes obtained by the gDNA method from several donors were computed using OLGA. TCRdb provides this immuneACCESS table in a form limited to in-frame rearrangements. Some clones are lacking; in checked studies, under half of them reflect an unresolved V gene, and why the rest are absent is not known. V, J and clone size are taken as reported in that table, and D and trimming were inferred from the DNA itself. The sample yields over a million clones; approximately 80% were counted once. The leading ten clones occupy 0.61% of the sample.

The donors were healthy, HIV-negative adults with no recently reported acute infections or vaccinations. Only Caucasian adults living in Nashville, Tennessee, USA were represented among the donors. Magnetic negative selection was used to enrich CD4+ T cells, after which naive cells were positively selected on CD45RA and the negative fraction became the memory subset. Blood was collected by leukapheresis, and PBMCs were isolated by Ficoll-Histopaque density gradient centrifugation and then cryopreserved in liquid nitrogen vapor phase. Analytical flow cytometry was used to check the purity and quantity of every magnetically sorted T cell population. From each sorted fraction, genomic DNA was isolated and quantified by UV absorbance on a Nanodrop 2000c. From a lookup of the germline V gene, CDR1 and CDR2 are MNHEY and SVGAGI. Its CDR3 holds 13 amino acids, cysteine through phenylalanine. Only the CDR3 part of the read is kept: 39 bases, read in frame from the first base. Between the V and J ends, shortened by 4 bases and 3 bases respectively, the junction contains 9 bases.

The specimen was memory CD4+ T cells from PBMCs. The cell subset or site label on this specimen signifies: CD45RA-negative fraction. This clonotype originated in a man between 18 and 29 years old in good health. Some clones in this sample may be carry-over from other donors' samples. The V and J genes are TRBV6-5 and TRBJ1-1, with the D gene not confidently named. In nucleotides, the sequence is TGTGCCAGCAGTTTGGAACGAGACACTGAAGCTTTCTTT. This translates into CASSLERDTEAFF.